The rows below give T cell receptor beta chains drawn from one sample of a study of sequential checkpoint blockade in melanoma. TCRdb keeps only in-frame clones here, not all; method: immunoSEQ multiplex PCR. The profile shows 40,000 or so clones, 75% to 90% of them singletons. Sequenced material: CD8+ T cells sorted from blood (inferred from file names), taken from a patient given nivolumab and ipilimumab in sequence. Source of these receptors: a human donor with melanoma. Both conserved end residues are part of each CDR3. D genes are given only for firm matches. Clone size, where shown, is once, few, many, or a class for clones that have expanded.

J: TRBJ2-5
D: TRBD2
V: TRBV27
size: once
CDR3: CASSPVGLAAETQYF
DNA: TGTGCCAGCAGTCCGGTCGGGCTAGCGGCGGAGACCCAGTACTTC

J: TRBJ2-6
D: .
V: TRBV5-6
size: once
CDR3: CASSRLQGGGANVLTF
DNA: TGTGCCAGCAGCCGCCTGCAGGGTGGTGGGGCCAACGTCCTGACTTTC

J: TRBJ1-1
D: .
V: TRBV15
size: .
CDR3: CATSPSPGRVTEAFF
DNA: TGTGCCACCAGCCCCTCGCCGGGGAGAGTAACTGAAGCTTTCTTT

J: TRBJ2-3
D: TRBD1
V: TRBV19
size: .
CDR3: CASSWTGLSTDTQYF
DNA: TGTGCCAGTAGTTGGACAGGGCTGAGCACAGATACGCAGTATTTT

J: TRBJ2-1
D: .
V: TRBV6-5
size: .
CDR3: CASSTGLVNEQFF
DNA: TGTGCCAGCAGTACGGGACTTGTCAATGAGCAGTTCTTC

J: TRBJ1-5
D: .
V: TRBV19
size: .
CDR3: CASSMASRSNQPQHF
DNA: TGTGCCAGTAGTATGGCTTCACGCAGCAATCAGCCCCAGCATTTT

J: TRBJ1-2
D: .
V: TRBV6-5
size: .
CDR3: CASSPAGWRYTF
DNA: TGTGCCAGCAGTCCCGCAGGGTGGCGGTACACCTTC

J: TRBJ2-1
D: .
V: TRBV6-4
size: .
CDR3: CASSEEGIIYNEQFF
DNA: TGTGCCAGCAGTGAGGAGGGAATAATATACAATGAGCAGTTCTTC

J: TRBJ2-7
D: .
V: TRBV9
size: .
CDR3: CASSVAGSYSYEQYF
DNA: TGTGCCAGCAGCGTAGCAGGCTCATACTCCTACGAGCAGTACTTC

J: TRBJ2-2
D: TRBD1
V: TRBV7-9
size: .
CDR3: CASTRGTGGFGELFF
DNA: TGTGCCAGCACTCGGGGGACAGGGGGCTTCGGGGAGCTGTTTTTT

J: TRBJ1-2
D: TRBD1
V: TRBV5-4
size: .
CDR3: CASSLGDRAKGYTF
DNA: TGTGCCAGCAGCTTGGGGGACAGGGCGAAAGGCTACACCTTC

J: TRBJ2-1
D: .
V: TRBV6-6
size: .
CDR3: CASVRGNEQFF
DNA: TGTGCCAGCGTTAGGGGGAATGAGCAGTTCTTC

J: TRBJ2-7
D: TRBD1
V: TRBV7-2
size: .
CDR3: CASSLEKQGDEQYF
DNA: TGTGCCAGCAGCTTAGAAAAACAGGGGGACGAGCAGTACTTC

J: TRBJ2-7
D: .
V: TRBV29-1
size: once
CDR3: CSVELGGGYEQYF
DNA: TGCAGCGTTGAACTGGGGGGAGGCTACGAGCAGTACTTC

J: TRBJ1-5
D: .
V: TRBV19
size: .
CDR3: CASTLGPTIIWVQPQHF
DNA: TGTGCCAGTACATTGGGGCCAACGATAATCTGGGTTCAGCCCCAGCATTTT

J: TRBJ2-7
D: .
V: TRBV27
size: .
CDR3: CASSLSRGYSYEQYF
DNA: TGTGCCAGCAGTTTATCAAGGGGGTACTCCTACGAGCAGTACTTC

J: TRBJ2-7
D: TRBD1
V: TRBV6-5
size: .
CDR3: CASSEGAWEQYF
DNA: TGTGCCAGCAGTGAGGGGGCGTGGGAGCAGTACTTC

J: TRBJ2-1
D: .
V: TRBV9
size: .
CDR3: CASSAGSSYNEQFF
DNA: TGTGCCAGCAGCGCGGGTAGCTCCTACAATGAGCAGTTCTTC

J: TRBJ2-4
D: TRBD2
V: TRBV5-1
size: .
CDR3: CASSWTSGTGSIQYF
DNA: TGCGCCAGCAGCTGGACTAGCGGGACAGGTAGCATTCAGTACTTC

J: TRBJ1-5
D: TRBD1
V: TRBV5-5
size: .
CDR3: CASSWGQNQPQHF
DNA: TGTGCCAGCAGCTGGGGACAGAATCAGCCCCAGCATTTT

J: TRBJ1-5
D: .
V: TRBV4-3
size: .
CDR3: CAGSQDRGTAVEPQHF
DNA: TGCGCCGGCAGCCAAGATAGGGGAACGGCCGTTGAGCCCCAGCATTTT

J: TRBJ2-1
D: TRBD2
V: TRBV7-3
size: .
CDR3: CASSSRLAQTSNEQFF
DNA: TGTGCCAGCAGCTCTAGACTAGCTCAGACCTCCAATGAGCAGTTCTTC

J: TRBJ2-2
D: TRBD1
V: TRBV11-2
size: once
CDR3: CASSGTGATGELFF
DNA: TGTGCCAGCAGCGGTACAGGGGCCACCGGGGAGCTGTTTTTT

J: TRBJ1-5
D: .
V: TRBV7-8
size: .
CDR3: CASSLARGGGNQPQHF
DNA: TGTGCCAGCAGCTTAGCCCGGGGGGGTGGCAATCAGCCCCAGCATTTT

J: TRBJ2-2
D: TRBD1
V: TRBV6-4
size: .
CDR3: CASRQGGTGELFF
DNA: TGTGCCAGCAGACAGGGGGGCACCGGGGAGCTGTTTTTT

J: TRBJ2-1
D: TRBD2
V: TRBV19
size: .
CDR3: CASSIDPGLVGVISSYNEQFF
DNA: TGTGCCAGTAGTATAGACCCCGGACTAGTGGGAGTAATCAGCTCCTACAATGAGCAGTTCTTC

J: TRBJ2-1
D: TRBD2
V: TRBV9
size: once
CDR3: CASSETSGRDFSYNEQFF
DNA: TGTGCCAGCAGCGAGACTAGCGGGAGGGACTTCTCCTACAATGAGCAGTTCTTC

J: TRBJ1-5
D: .
V: TRBV2
size: .
CDR3: CASSESRNSNQPQHF
DNA: TGTGCCAGCAGTGAAAGCAGGAATAGCAATCAGCCCCAGCATTTT

J: TRBJ2-1
D: TRBD2
V: TRBV5-6
size: .
CDR3: CASSFIGLAGSYNEQFF
DNA: TGTGCCAGCAGCTTTATCGGACTAGCGGGATCATACAATGAGCAGTTCTTC

J: TRBJ1-2
D: TRBD1
V: TRBV5-4
size: once
CDR3: CASRGQGNYGYTF
DNA: TGTGCCAGCAGAGGACAGGGGAACTATGGCTACACCTTC

J: TRBJ1-5
D: .
V: TRBV4-1
size: .
CDR3: CASSQDGRMRGAEPQHF
DNA: TGCGCCAGCAGCCAAGATGGCCGGATGCGGGGTGCGGAGCCCCAGCATTTT

J: TRBJ2-1
D: TRBD2
V: TRBV7-9
size: .
CDR3: CASSPGLALRYEQFF
DNA: TGTGCCAGCAGCCCGGGACTAGCCCTACGATATGAGCAGTTCTTC

J: TRBJ1-1
D: .
V: TRBV7-6
size: .
CDR3: CASSLSLNTEAFF
DNA: TGTGCCAGCAGCTTAAGCCTGAACACTGAAGCTTTCTTT

J: TRBJ1-2
D: .
V: TRBV25-1
size: .
CDR3: CASSEAGNNYGYTF
DNA: TGTGCCAGCAGTGAGGCGGGGAATAACTATGGCTACACCTTC

J: TRBJ1-1
D: .
V: TRBV7-9
size: .
CDR3: CASSLEPGVDTEAFF
DNA: TGTGCCAGCAGCTTAGAACCAGGGGTGGACACTGAGGCTTTCTTT

J: TRBJ2-1
D: TRBD2
V: TRBV19
size: .
CDR3: CASSWPSGREYNEQFF
DNA: TGTGCCAGTAGTTGGCCTAGCGGGAGAGAATACAATGAGCAGTTCTTC

J: TRBJ2-1
D: TRBD2
V: TRBV19
size: .
CDR3: CASSPPTRGINEQFF
DNA: TGTGCCAGTAGTCCCCCGACGCGGGGGATCAATGAGCAGTTCTTC

J: TRBJ1-1
D: .
V: TRBV2
size: .
CDR3: CASSEQGPNTEAFF
DNA: TGTGCCAGCAGTGAACAGGGGCCGAACACTGAAGCTTTCTTT

J: TRBJ1-1
D: .
V: TRBV27
size: .
CDR3: CASSPGTPWNTEAFF
DNA: TGTGCCAGCAGTCCAGGGACACCGTGGAACACTGAAGCTTTCTTT

J: TRBJ2-2
D: TRBD2
V: TRBV14
size: few
CDR3: CASSSSGRPGELFF
DNA: TGTGCCAGCAGTTCTAGCGGGAGGCCCGGGGAGCTGTTTTTT

J: TRBJ1-3
D: .
V: TRBV11-2
size: .
CDR3: CASSLGSGSFLGNTIYF
DNA: TGTGCCAGCAGCTTAGGGTCAGGGTCTTTCCTCGGAAACACCATATATTTT

J: TRBJ2-7
D: TRBD1
V: TRBV5-8
size: .
CDR3: CASSLGGQGYEQYF
DNA: TGTGCCAGCAGCTTGGGGGGACAGGGCTACGAGCAGTACTTC